The 11 T cell receptor beta chains given below trace back to one sample, sequenced in a study of cytomegalovirus exposure and HLA in healthy donors. This PCR relied on a set of 60 Vbeta primers and 13 Jbeta primers. Clones were read by immunoSEQ multiplex PCR, and TCRdb kept only the in-frame ones, dropping some. In the table there are 150,000 to 250,000 clones, about four fifths of which are singletons. The sample taken for sequencing was PBMCs. Receptors originate from a girl aged 5 to 17 in good health and CMV-seropositive.

The chain links TRBV19 to TRBJ1-3, with 7 bases fitting TRBD1. Germline V CDR1 and CDR2: LNHDA, SQIVND (reference sequence). Trimming cost V 6 bases and J 2 bases; bases outside gene matches: 4. This CDR3 spans 14 amino acids. CDR3 sequence (DNA): TGTGCCAGTAGGCGACAGGGAGCTGGAAACACCATATATTTT. Protein product: CASRRQGAGNTIYF.

The rearrangement links TRBV5-6 to TRBJ2-5; D may be TRBD1 (5 bases). The end of the DNA fits TRBJ2-7 better, so the J call may be wrong. Germline V gene lookup returns CDR1 SGHDT and CDR2 YYEEEE. This CDR3 is built from 14 residues. The CDR3 DNA sequence: TGTGCCAGCAGCCCTCAGGGTAACTCCTACGAGCAGTACTTC. Amino acid sequence: CASSPQGNSYEQYF.

This chain joins TRBV27 and TRBJ1-2; D remains ambiguous. Germline loops: CDR1 MNHEY, CDR2 SMNVEV (reference sequence). Trimming cost V 0 bases and J 0 bases, with 8 bases left between them. This CDR3 is 15 amino acids long. The CDR3 DNA reads as TGTGCCAGCAGTTTATCCGGGAACTCTAACTATGGCTACACCTTC. This sequence encodes CASSLSGNSNYGYTF.

The CDR3, as DNA: TGTGCCAGCAGCTTTCGCCTCCAGGGAAACACCATATATTTT. It yields the protein CASSFRLQGNTIYF. The genes are TRBV5-6 and TRBJ1-3; D not resolved. The germline V gene has CDR1 SGHDT and CDR2 YYEEEE. This CDR3 spans 14 amino acids. Trimming took off 2 bases at V and 4 bases at J, with 10 bases between the two ends.

As DNA, the CDR3 is TGTGCCAGCAGCCTCGTCCAGGGTAGGTTTACTGAAGCTTTCTTT. The encoded protein is CASSLVQGRFTEAFF. The rearrangement links TRBV27 to TRBJ1-1; D might be TRBD1 (5 bases). Germline V gene lookup returns CDR1 MNHEY and CDR2 SMNVEV (reference sequence). V was clipped by 6 bases and J by 5 bases, with 19 bases between them. The CDR3 runs to 15 residues.

The V call is TRBV15, the J call TRBJ2-7; the D gene is possibly TRBD2 (5 bases). Trimming cost V 3 bases and J 2 bases, with 20 bases left between them. The V gene's germline CDR1 is LNHNV and CDR2 YYDKDF (reference sequence). CDR3 length equals 17 residues. CDR3 nucleotide sequence: TGTGCCACCAGCAGCACAACCCCCTCCCGGCGGGCCTACGAGCAGTACTTC. Its translation: CATSSTTPSRRAYEQYF. The complete variable domain, with remaining parts taken from reference TRBV15 and TRBJ2-7, reads DAMVIQNPRYQVTQFGKPVTLSCSQTLNHNVMYWYQQKSSQAPKLLFHYYDKDFNNEADTPDNFQSRRPNTSFCFLDIRSPGLGDTAMYLCATSSTTPSRRAYEQYFGPGTRLTVT.

This clone was seen more than once but under ten times. The chain carries TRBV18 and TRBJ1-2; possibly TRBD1 for D (6 bases). This CDR3 region has 13 residues. V shed 11 bases and J shed 2 bases, with 15 bases lying between them. CDR1 and CDR2 (germline): KGHSH, LQKENI. The CDR3 is CASAGGTNYGYTF. The DNA for the CDR3 is TGTGCCTCCGCGGGGGGCACAAACTATGGCTACACCTTC.

This clone has only one observation. The V gene is TRBV15, the J gene TRBJ2-2, with a possible D match to TRBD2 (6 bases). The germline V and J ends were trimmed by 4 bases and 5 bases, with 14 bases remaining between them. The CDR3 covers 15 residues. The V gene's germline CDR1 is LNHNV and CDR2 YYDKDF (reference sequence). In DNA form, the CDR3 reads TGTGCCACCAGCATCTCGGGGGTGGGGACCGGGGAGCTGTTTTTT. Translation gives CATSISGVGTGELFF.

This clone was counted a single time. The gene calls are TRBV19 and TRBJ2-7; 8 bases are a match to TRBD2. Germline CDR1 reads LNHDA; CDR2 reads SQIVND (reference sequence). This CDR3 is built from 18 residues. The V gene end was trimmed by 10 bases and the J gene end by 6 bases; junction bases not matched to a gene: 26. As DNA, the CDR3 is TGTGCCACCTCATTAGGGCGGGGGGCGCGCACCCGAGGAACCGAGCAGTACTTC. It is translated as CATSLGRGARTRGTEQYF.

The V gene is TRBV11-2, the J gene TRBJ2-2, with D possibly matching TRBD2 (5 bases). Looked up from germline, CDR1 is SGHAT and CDR2 is FQNNGV. Between the trimmed V and J ends, which lost 0 bases and 1 base, there was a span of 9 bases. There are 16 residues in the CDR3. CDR3 in amino acids: CASSLEPGMNTGELFF. The DNA for the CDR3 is TGTGCCAGCAGCTTAGAACCGGGGATGAACACCGGGGAGCTGTTTTTT.

The chain links TRBV11-3 to TRBJ2-7; TRBD2 matches at 10 bases. V lost 1 base to trimming and J lost 5 bases; unmatched junction nucleotides: 2. This CDR3 comprises 14 residues. From germline, CDR1 is SGHNT and CDR2 YENEEA. The CDR3 DNA reads TGTGCCAGCAGCTTAGGGCTAGCGGGGGACGAGCAGTACTTC. Its translation: CASSLGLAGDEQYF.